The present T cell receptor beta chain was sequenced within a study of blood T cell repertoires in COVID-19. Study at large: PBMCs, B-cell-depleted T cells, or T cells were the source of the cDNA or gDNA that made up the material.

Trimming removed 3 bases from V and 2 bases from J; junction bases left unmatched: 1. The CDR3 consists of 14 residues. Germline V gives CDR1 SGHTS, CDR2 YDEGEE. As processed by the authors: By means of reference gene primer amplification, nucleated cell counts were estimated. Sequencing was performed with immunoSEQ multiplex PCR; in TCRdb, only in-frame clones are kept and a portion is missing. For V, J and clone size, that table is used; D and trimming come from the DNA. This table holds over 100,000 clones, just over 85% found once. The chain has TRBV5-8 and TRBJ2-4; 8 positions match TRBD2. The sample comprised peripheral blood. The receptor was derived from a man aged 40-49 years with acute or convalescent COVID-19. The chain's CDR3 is CASSSGGTKNIQYF. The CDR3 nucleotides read TGTGCCAGCAGCTCGGGGGGGACCAAAAACATTCAGTACTTC.